This T cell receptor beta chain stems from a study of T cells after yellow fever vaccination. The CDR3 runs to 15 residues. J was trimmed by 3 bases and V by 5 bases; bases with no gene match: 7. A 5'RACE template-switching step, the method used to make TCR cDNA, added a universal primer site and UMIs. One entry per CDR3 protein results from TCRdb running MiXCR on the 5' RACE reads. The sample shows almost 600,000 distinct CDR3 sequences, around an eighth of them seen only once. This clonotype appeared a few times. The source of this sequence is a man aged 25-45 years who received the YFV17D yellow fever vaccine. The rearrangement joins TRBV12-3 or TRBV12-4 to TRBJ2-1, with 7 bases fitting TRBD1. The sequenced sample was PBMCs, obtained on the day of the yellow fever booster vaccination. The DNA of the CDR3 is TGTGCCAGCAGTCCGACGGGACAGCTCTACAATGAGCAGTTCTTC. Translation gives CASSPTGQLYNEQFF.